This is a list of T cell receptor beta chains from one sample in a study of blood T cell repertoires in COVID-19. Assay used: immunoSEQ multiplex PCR; TCRdb lists only in-frame clones, some missing. The repertoire holds about 150,000 clones, with around 83% as singletons. What was sequenced was peripheral blood. These receptors originate from a man between 50 and 59 years old with active or convalescent COVID-19. CDR3s include the opening cysteine and the closing phenylalanine or tryptophan. D genes are given only for firm matches. Clone size is not always given. Where it is, it says once, few, many or a class for expanded clones.

>TRBJ1-4|TRBV19|.|.
CASMSGDATNEKLFF
TGTGCCAGTATGTCGGGGGATGCAACTAATGAAAAACTGTTTTTT
>TRBJ2-7|TRBV6-2/TRBV6-3|.|once
CASSGPEQYF
TGTGCCAGCAGTGGGCCCGAGCAGTACTTC
>TRBJ1-1|TRBV19|.|.
CASSRLRNTEAFF
TGTGCCAGTAGTCGCCTTAGGAACACTGAAGCTTTCTTT
>TRBJ1-1|TRBV15|.|.
CATSGLTGSLTEAFF
TGTGCCACCAGCGGTCTGACAGGTTCTTTAACTGAAGCTTTCTTT
>TRBJ1-1|TRBV6-5|.|.
CASSYRSSGTEAFF
TGTGCCAGCAGTTATCGCAGTTCGGGAACTGAAGCTTTCTTT
>TRBJ2-7|TRBV7-9|TRBD2|.
CASSLARDAGGSYEQYF
TGTGCCAGCAGCTTAGCCCGGGACGCGGGAGGCTCCTACGAGCAGTACTTC
>TRBJ1-2|TRBV4-3|TRBD1|.
CASSQHRDSYGYTF
TGCGCCAGCAGCCAGCACCGGGACAGTTATGGCTACACCTTC
>TRBJ1-2|TRBV10-3|TRBD1|few
CATTQSTGGLYGYTF
TGTGCCACGACACAATCGACAGGGGGATTGTATGGCTACACCTTC
>TRBJ1-1|TRBV4-2|.|few
CASSEPQGSTEAFF
TGTGCCAGCAGCGAGCCCCAAGGGAGCACTGAAGCTTTCTTT
>TRBJ1-4|TRBV5-8|TRBD1|once
CASRIDRGRDEKLFF
TGTGCCAGCAGGATCGACAGGGGGCGAGATGAAAAACTGTTTTTT
>TRBJ2-2|TRBV19|TRBD2|.
CASSRGLAGHANTGELFF
TGTGCCAGTAGTAGAGGACTAGCGGGCCACGCGAACACCGGGGAGCTGTTTTTT
>TRBJ2-2|TRBV7-3|TRBD2|.
CASSPWTSGGTGELFF
TGTGCCAGCAGCCCCTGGACTAGCGGGGGCACCGGGGAGCTGTTTTTT
>TRBJ1-2|TRBV7-3|.|.
CASSLSTSGGYTF
TGTGCCAGCAGCTTAAGCACTTCCGGTGGCTACACCTTC
>TRBJ1-5|TRBV15|TRBD1|.
CATSRASPGQGDQPQHF
TGTGCCACCAGCAGAGCCTCTCCCGGACAGGGGGATCAGCCCCAGCATTTT
>TRBJ1-1|TRBV7-9|.|once
CASSLGPPSGWGTEAFF
TGTGCCAGCAGCTTAGGTCCGCCATCGGGGTGGGGAACTGAAGCTTTCTTT